The next 24 T cell receptor beta chains were all read from a single sample in a study of shared clonotypes between healthy human individuals (dated by TCRdb to about 2020). Libraries were constructed by the immunoSEQ multiplex PCR assay. In TCRdb, the immuneACCESS table is reduced to in-frame sequences with V and J assigned. These tables do not hold every clone; where another copy was compared, an unresolved V gene accounts for under half, and the others remain unexplained. The sample has under 2.5 million clones on record, about nine tenths of them singletons. Clones ranked in the top ten supply 0.37% of the sample. Sequencing used naive CD4+ T cells from PBMCs. Read against the paper, the sample's cell subset or site label means: CD45RA+ positively selected. The source of these receptors is a man aged 18 to 35 in good health. Some clones in this sample may be carry-over from other donors' samples.

This chain connects TRBV5-1 to TRBJ1-1, with 7 bases identical to TRBD1. The CDR3 has 14 amino acids. With V trimmed by 0 bases and J by 4 bases, 3 bases remained unmatched. Germline CDR1 SGHRS, CDR2 YFSETQ. CDR3 DNA: TGCGCCAGCAGCTTGGGTAGGGGGCTCACTGAAGCTTTCTTT. It specifies CASSLGRGLTEAFF.

The rearrangement uses TRBV2 and TRBJ2-5; TRBD2 agrees at 9 bases. This CDR3 has 16 amino acids. Germline CDR1 reads SNHLY; CDR2 reads FYNNEI. V shed 4 bases, J shed 5 bases, and the junction held 11 bases outside the gene matches. As DNA, the CDR3 is TGTGCCAGCAGTGGGGGGGGAGCGGGAGGCCTCGAGACCCAGTACTTC. Amino acid sequence: CASSGGGAGGLETQYF.

The chain carries TRBV7-2 and TRBJ2-5; 8 nucleotides align to TRBD1. Per germline, CDR1 SGHTA and CDR2 FQGNSA. V was pared by 1 base and J by 1 base, with 5 bases of the junction left unmatched. The CDR3 contains 16 residues. The chain's CDR3 is CASSLVSTGGQETQYF. DNA for the CDR3: TGTGCCAGCAGCTTAGTTAGCACAGGGGGCCAAGAGACCCAGTACTTC.

This clone was observed once. The chain links TRBV11-2 to TRBJ1-2; D remains ambiguous. The germline V gene encodes CDR1 SGHAT and CDR2 FQNNGV. V was shortened by 3 bases and J by 5 bases, with 10 bases between the two germline ends. The CDR3 covers 13 residues. CDR3 nucleotides: TGTGCCAGCAGCTTTTCAGAGCCTTATGGCTACACCTTC. Translation: CASSFSEPYGYTF.

This clone appeared a few times. Other DNA sequences from this sample encode an identical CDR3 as well. The chain carries TRBV9 and TRBJ2-5; tentatively, D is TRBD2 (6 bases). This CDR3 comprises 13 residues. Between the trimmed V and J ends, which lost 0 bases and 3 bases, there was a span of 6 bases. The V gene's germline CDR1 is SGDLS and CDR2 YYNGEE. CDR3 bases: TGTGCCAGCAGCGTAGCGGGAGAAGAGACCCAGTACTTC. The encoded protein is CASSVAGEETQYF.

The V and J genes are TRBV7-9 and TRBJ2-6, with D hard to call. Germline V gene lookup returns CDR1 SEHNR and CDR2 FQNEAQ (reference sequence). The CDR3 totals 19 residues. The V end was cut by 1 base, the J end by 1 base, with 17 bases between. CDR3 coding DNA: TGTGCCAGCAGCTTAGATCTGGGAAGACTTTTTTCTGGGGCCAACGTCCTGACTTTC. It encodes CASSLDLGRLFSGANVLTF.

This rearrangement joins TRBV7-9 to TRBJ2-4; TRBD2 matches at 13 bases. This CDR3 has 18 amino acids. V lost 1 base and J lost 5; bases outside the gene matches: 8. From germline, CDR1 is SEHNR and CDR2 FQNEAQ (reference sequence). Here the CDR3 DNA reads TGTGCCAGCAGCTTAGGGGAACTAGCGGGAGGGTTGGAAAACATTCAGTACTTC. This codes for CASSLGELAGGLENIQYF.

J is TRBJ1-1 and V is TRBV9; D call uncertain. CDR3 length equals 13 residues. Germline lookup yields CDR1 SGDLS and CDR2 YYNGEE. V gave up 1 base and J gave up 1 base, with 5 bases separating them. For the CDR3, the DNA is TGTGCCAGCAGCGTATTTGGGAACACTGAAGCTTTCTTT. Translation: CASSVFGNTEAFF.

This sequence joins TRBV5-1 and TRBJ1-2, with 11 positions matching TRBD1. The germline V gene has CDR1 SGHRS and CDR2 YFSETQ. CDR3 length equals 16 residues. V shed 1 base, J shed 8 bases, and the junction held 10 bases outside the gene matches. CDR3 sequence reads: CASSLQPGTGGSGYTF. Here the CDR3 DNA reads TGCGCCAGCAGCTTGCAACCTGGGACAGGGGGAAGCGGCTACACCTTC.

For the CDR3, the DNA is TGTGCCAGCAGGTCCGGGGGTTCTGAAGCTTTCTTT. Its protein product is CASRSGGSEAFF. The V call is TRBV5-4, the J call TRBJ1-1; D may be TRBD1 (5 bases). The CDR3 runs 12 residues. Germline loops: CDR1 SGHNT, CDR2 YYREEE (reference sequence). V lost 5 bases and J lost 6, with 11 bases in between.

V usage is TRBV27 and J usage is TRBJ2-1, with unresolved D. CDR1 is MNHEY and CDR2 is SMNVEV in the germline V gene (reference sequence). The V gene lost 4 bases and the J gene lost 3 bases, with 13 bases spanning the gap. The CDR3 extends over 15 amino acids. The CDR3 reads CASSSPSTVYNEQFF. CDR3 coding DNA: TGTGCCAGCAGTTCCCCCTCGACGGTCTACAATGAGCAGTTCTTC.

V is TRBV28 and J is TRBJ2-5; 8 nucleotides align to TRBD2. The end of the DNA aligns better with TRBJ2-7, so the J call may be wrong. This CDR3 is 14 amino acids long. Germline CDR1 is MDHEN and CDR2 is SYDVKM. The CDR3 DNA follows: TGTGCCACCTGTCATCGGGGGGGGGTATACGAGCAGTACTTC. This codes for CATCHRGGVYEQYF.

This chain links TRBV28 with TRBJ1-5, with a tentative D call TRBD1 (5 bases). The germline CDR1 and CDR2 sequences are MDHEN and SYDVKM. V was shortened by 6 bases and J by 4 bases, with 22 bases between the two germline ends. CDR3 length equals 17 residues. CDR3 sequence reads: CASSLAGTTTLNQPQHF. The CDR3 region has the DNA TGTGCCAGCAGCCTAGCCGGGACCACTACTTTGAATCAGCCCCAGCATTTT.

On this clone itself: Distinct nucleotide sequences in the sample also encode this CDR3. V is TRBV28 and J is TRBJ2-7; TRBD2 matches at 11 bases. Germline V gene lookup returns CDR1 MDHEN and CDR2 SYDVKM. V was pared by 5 bases and J by 1 base, with 4 bases of the junction left unmatched. The CDR3 contains 15 residues. CDR3 coding DNA: TGTGCCAGCAGTCCCGGGACTAGCGGTTCCTACGAGCAGTACTTC. Its translation is CASSPGTSGSYEQYF. The complete variable domain, with remaining parts taken from reference TRBV28 and TRBJ2-7, reads DVKVTQSSRYLVKRTGEKVFLECVQDMDHENMFWYRQDPGLGLRLIYFSYDVKMKEKGDIPEGYSVSREKKERFSLILESASTNQTSMYLCASSPGTSGSYEQYFGPGTRLTVT.

This clone was seen just once. This chain links TRBV10-3 with TRBJ2-1; TRBD2 agrees at 9 bases. The CDR3 has 16 amino acids. The germline CDR1 and CDR2 sequences are ENHRY and SYGVKD. V lost 5 bases, J lost 7 bases, and 12 bases stayed unmatched. The CDR3 region is CAISTWGREGLNEQFF. CDR3 DNA sequence: TGTGCCATCAGTACCTGGGGGCGGGAGGGCCTAAATGAGCAGTTCTTC.

Here the CDR3 reads CASSSTGLAGGPNHEQYF. The CDR3 DNA follows: TGTGCCAGCAGCTCCACAGGACTAGCGGGAGGGCCTAACCACGAGCAGTACTTC. The genes are TRBV7-9 and TRBJ2-7; 15 bases align to TRBD2. V lost 4 bases, J lost 5 bases, and 12 bases stayed unmatched. Per the germline V gene, CDR1 is SEHNR and CDR2 is FQNEAQ (reference sequence). This CDR3 region has 18 residues.

The V gene is TRBV7-2, the J gene TRBJ1-5; possibly TRBD1 for D (5 bases). CDR1 SGHTA and CDR2 FQGNSA come from the germline V gene. This CDR3 is 15 amino acids long. Trimming pared 5 bases from V and 0 bases from J, leaving 11 bases between. CDR3 region: CASSPRGDSNQPQHF. CDR3 in DNA: TGTGCCAGCAGCCCGCGGGGGGATAGCAATCAGCCCCAGCATTTT.

V and J are TRBV27 and TRBJ1-5, with D maybe TRBD1 (5 bases). Trimming left V 5 bases short and J 7 bases short, with 24 bases between. Per the germline V gene, CDR1 is MNHEY and CDR2 is SMNVEV (reference sequence). The CDR3 length is 17 residues. The DNA for the CDR3 is TGTGCCAGCAGTGCTAAATCCGGGTCGGGGACCTCCCAGCCCCAGCATTTT. It codes for CASSAKSGSGTSQPQHF.

J is TRBJ2-3 and V is TRBV12-5; TRBD2 aligns across 13 bases. V shed 5 bases, J shed 6 bases, and the junction held 8 bases outside the gene matches. Germline V gene sequence: CDR1 LGHNT, CDR2 FRNRAP. The CDR3 runs to 16 residues. As DNA, the CDR3 is TGTGCTAGTGGTATCGGGACTAGCGGGGCGGCGGATACGCAGTATTTT. Its translation is CASGIGTSGAADTQYF.

The chain uses TRBV2 and TRBJ2-5; D tentatively reads TRBD1 or TRBD2 (5 bases each). The germline V gene encodes CDR1 SNHLY and CDR2 FYNNEI. This CDR3 is 13 amino acids long. V lost 6 bases to trimming and J lost 1 base, with 9 bases between them. The CDR3 DNA follows: TGTGCCAGCAGCGTGGGGACCCAAGAGACCCAGTACTTC. This codes for CASSVGTQETQYF.

This rearrangement joins TRBV10-3 to TRBJ2-3; 7 positions match TRBD2. There are 15 residues in the CDR3. Trimming at V came to 3 bases and at J to 5 bases, leaving 8 bases not matched to a gene. Germline assignment: CDR1 ENHRY and CDR2 SYGVKD. The CDR3 region has the DNA TGTGCCATCAGTGATCAGGCGGGAGTGATAGATACGCAGTATTTT. This sequence encodes CAISDQAGVIDTQYF.

The chain recombines TRBV28 with TRBJ2-1, with TRBD1 as a possible D gene (6 bases). V lost 5 bases to trimming and J lost 4 bases, with 18 bases between them. The CDR3 has 16 amino acids. Germline values: CDR1 MDHEN, CDR2 SYDVKM. CDR3 nucleotide sequence: TGTGCCAGCAGTCCCCTTAGGGGGAGTGCTTACAATGAGCAGTTCTTC. It encodes CASSPLRGSAYNEQFF.

V and J are TRBV5-1 and TRBJ2-5; 10 nucleotides align to TRBD1. This CDR3 region has 15 residues. V dropped 4 bases and J dropped 5; count of bases not matched to a gene: 8. Germline assignment: CDR1 SGHRS and CDR2 YFSETQ. CDR3 in DNA: TGCGCCAGCAGCGGGACCGGGACAGGGGACGAGACCCAGTACTTC. Translating gives CASSGTGTGDETQYF.

The chain has TRBV6-5 and TRBJ2-1, with 7 bases lining up with TRBD1. The CDR3 length is 15 residues. Germline assignment: CDR1 MNHEY and CDR2 SVGAGI. V trimming: 6 bases; J trimming: 4 bases; junction bases outside the gene matches: 9. The CDR3 bases are TGTGCCAGCAGGGTAGCCGGGACAGCATACAATGAGCAGTTCTTC. It specifies CASRVAGTAYNEQFF.